Shown below are 19 T cell receptor beta chains from a single sample sequenced in a study of blood T cells in healthy people across ages. It was with a sample-barcoded 5' primer and a J-beta primer mix that a second PCR of roughly 7 to 12 cycles was run. TCRdb used MiXCR to reprocess the 5' RACE reads, holding one entry per CDR3 protein. The sample contains hundreds of thousands of distinct CDR3 sequences, under 45% of which appear only once. The specimen was blood. Receptors originate from a man in his 60s in good health.

In the case of this clonotype: The junction differs from germline at one of its ends, possibly a read error. The chain uses TRBV20-1 and TRBJ1-1; D possibly corresponds to TRBD1 (5 bases). This CDR3 region has 16 residues. Germline V gene data show CDR1 as DFQATT and CDR2 as SNEGSKA (reference sequence). CDR3 region: CGARVMGLGMGTEAFF. The CDR3 DNA reads TGCGGTGCTAGAGTTATGGGACTTGGGATGGGCACTGAAGCTTTCTTT.

The J gene is TRBJ2-4, the V gene TRBV11-3; 9 bases align to TRBD2. The CDR3 has 16 residues. The germline gives CDR1 SGHNT, CDR2 YENEEA. Trimming took 3 bases from V and 13 from J; bases not matched to a gene: 16. The CDR3 coding sequence is TGTGCCAGCAGCTTTGGTGGAGCGGGGGGACTCGGTGAGCAGTACTTC. This encodes CASSFGGAGGLGEQYF. The full variable domain, its missing parts supplied by reference TRBV11-3 and TRBJ2-4, is EAGVVQSPRYKIIEKKQPVAFWCNPISGHNTLYWYLQNLGQGPELLIRYENEEAVDDSQLPKDRFSAERLKGVDSTLKIQPAELGDSAVYLCASSFGGAGGLGEQYFGAGTRLSVL.

This chain links TRBV9 with TRBJ1-2, with TRBD1 as a possible D gene (5 bases). CDR1 is SGDLS and CDR2 is YYNGEE in the germline V gene. The CDR3 is 14 amino acids. V lost 0 bases and J 2 bases, leaving 8 bases between the germline ends. The CDR3 is CASSVDDSNYGYTF. CDR3 nucleotides: TGTGCCAGCAGCGTAGACGACAGCAACTATGGCTACACCTTC.

This clonotype was counted only a few times. This sequence joins TRBV7-2 and TRBJ2-7; the match to TRBD1 covers 7 bases. CDR1 is SGHTA and CDR2 is FQGNSA in the germline V gene. The CDR3 extends over 15 amino acids. Trimming cost V 5 bases and J 4 bases; bases outside gene matches: 11. CDR3 nucleotides: TGTGCCAGCAGCCCTGCGTCGACAGGGTTTTACGAGCAGTACTTC. Its translation is CASSPASTGFYEQYF.

This clonotype was detected a few times. The chain has TRBV7-2 and TRBJ2-1; 7 nucleotides match TRBD2. This CDR3 is 16 amino acids long. Germline assignment: CDR1 SGHTA and CDR2 FQGNSA. V lost 0 bases to trimming and J lost 0 bases; unmatched junction nucleotides: 2. CDR3 DNA sequence: TGTGCCAGCAGCTTAGCACCTAGCGGCTCCTACAATGAGCAGTTCTTC. This gives the protein CASSLAPSGSYNEQFF.

This chain joins TRBV29-1 and TRBJ1-4; D not certain. Trimming removed 1 base at V and 0 bases at J, with 3 bases between. The CDR3 runs to 13 residues. Germline values: CDR1 SQVTM, CDR2 ANQGSEA. The CDR3 DNA is TGCAGCGTTGAAGGAGCAACTAATGAAAAACTGTTTTTT. Protein product: CSVEGATNEKLFF.

The table lists this clonotype with a few counts. V usage is TRBV6-5 and J usage is TRBJ2-5; D is unclear. The CDR3 has 13 residues. V lost 3 bases and J lost 5, with 10 bases in between. From germline, CDR1 is MNHEY and CDR2 SVGAGI. The CDR3 region is CASSYLGGETQYF. In nucleotides, the CDR3 is TGTGCCAGCAGTTATCTTGGTGGGGAGACCCAGTACTTC.

The rearrangement links TRBV5-1 to TRBJ1-2; 7 nucleotides line up with TRBD1. This CDR3 contains 15 residues. Germline-derived CDR1 and CDR2 are SGHRS and YFSETQ. V lost 0 bases and J lost 10; bases outside the gene matches: 12. CDR3 bases: TGCGCCAGCAGCTTGGTGCAGTCTGGGACAGCAGTCTACACCTTC. This encodes CASSLVQSGTAVYTF.

The V call is TRBV4-1, the J call TRBJ2-7; D not certain. The CDR3 has 16 residues. Trimming left V 4 bases short and J 4 bases short, with 20 bases between. Germline V CDR1 and CDR2: MGHRA, YSYEKL. The CDR3 bases are TGCGCCAGCAGCCCAAACCCAACCGCCCCAATATACGAGCAGTACTTC. Amino acids: CASSPNPTAPIYEQYF.

The sample holds a few counts of this clonotype. The V and J genes are TRBV19 and TRBJ2-1; D gene ambiguous. Trimming left V 3 bases short and J 0 bases short, with 9 bases between. Per germline, CDR1 LNHDA and CDR2 SQIVND (reference sequence). The CDR3 runs 15 residues. As DNA, the CDR3 is TGTGCCAGTAGTATGAGCACGAGCTCCTACAATGAGCAGTTCTTC. Encoded protein: CASSMSTSSYNEQFF.

The chain carries TRBV2 and TRBJ2-4, with 9 bases that match TRBD1. The J call may be mistaken, given a closer DNA end match to TRBJ2-7. Germline lookup yields CDR1 SNHLY and CDR2 FYNNEI. The CDR3 runs 13 residues. The CDR3, as DNA: TGTGCCAGCTTCCGGGACAGGGACTACGAGCAGTACTTC. The encoded protein is CASFRDRDYEQYF.

This chain connects TRBV12-3 or TRBV12-4 to TRBJ2-6; unclear D gene. Trimming removed 2 bases from V and 2 bases from J, with 10 bases in between. CDR3 size: 16 residues. For the CDR3, the DNA is TGTGCCAGCAGTTTAAATGTAGTCGCTGGGGCCAACGTCCTGACTTTC. It codes for CASSLNVVAGANVLTF.

This clonotype was counted only a few times. The rearrangement joins TRBV7-9 to TRBJ2-4, with 8 nucleotides matching TRBD1. J lost 3 bases, V lost 2 bases, and 9 bases had no gene match. The CDR3 contains 17 residues. CDR1 is SEHNR, CDR2 FQNEAQ, per germline (reference sequence). The CDR3 DNA is TGTGCCAGCAGCTTAACCCCAGGGGGCACGGACAAAAACATTCAGTACTTC. It is translated as CASSLTPGGTDKNIQYF. The full variable domain, its missing parts supplied by reference TRBV7-9 and TRBJ2-4, is DTGVSQNPRHKITKRGQNVTFRCDPISEHNRLYWYRQTLGQGPEFLTYFQNEAQLEKSRLLSDRFSAERPKGSFSTLEIQRTEQGDSAMYLCASSLTPGGTDKNIQYFGAGTRLSVL.

This chain joins TRBV6-5 and TRBJ1-4, with 7 nucleotides matching TRBD1. With V trimmed by 4 bases and J by 3 bases, 2 bases remained unmatched. Germline V gene data show CDR1 as MNHEY and CDR2 as SVGAGI. The CDR3 totals 14 residues. In nucleotides, the CDR3 is TGTGCCAGCAGTTCGACAGGGTCTAATGAAAAACTGTTTTTT. Its translation: CASSSTGSNEKLFF.

The V and J genes are TRBV6-2 or TRBV6-3 and TRBJ2-2; TRBD2 agrees at 7 bases. The CDR3 has 13 residues. With V trimmed by 8 bases and J by 7 bases, 7 bases remained unmatched. CDR1 is MNHEY, CDR2 SVGEGT, per germline. The CDR3, as DNA: TGTGCCAGCGGACGAGCGGGGAACGGGGAGCTGTTTTTT. Translating it yields CASGRAGNGELFF.

The genes are TRBV7-2 and TRBJ2-1; D gene ambiguous. The CDR3 consists of 15 residues. Germline V CDR1 and CDR2: SGHTA, FQGNSA. With 5 bases removed from V and 2 bases from J, the gap between germline ends came to 13 bases. The CDR3 loop is CASSPFPNPYNEQFF. The CDR3 DNA reads TGTGCCAGCAGCCCGTTCCCGAATCCCTACAATGAGCAGTTCTTC.

The chain carries TRBV20-1 and TRBJ2-4, with 7 bases matching TRBD2. The tail of the sequence fits TRBJ2-5 better, so the J call may be wrong. This CDR3 has 15 amino acids. The germline V gene has CDR1 DFQATT and CDR2 SNEGSKA (reference sequence). The CDR3 bases are TGCAGTGCTAGTTTTGGGCGGGGGAATGGGGAGACCCAGTACTTC. Residues: CSASFGRGNGETQYF.

This clonotype was seen a few times. The chain uses TRBV4-1 and TRBJ2-5; 14 positions agree with TRBD2. This CDR3 is built from 19 residues. The germline CDR1 and CDR2 sequences are MGHRA and YSYEKL. Trimming cost V 2 bases and J 2 bases; bases outside gene matches: 10. This CDR3 is CASSQLGTSGGWVQETQYF. The CDR3 nucleotides read TGCGCCAGCAGCCAACTCGGGACTAGCGGGGGATGGGTGCAAGAGACCCAGTACTTC.

The chain couples TRBV12-5 to TRBJ2-6, with a possible D match to TRBD2 (6 bases). V was cut by 8 bases and J by 1 base, with 12 bases left in between. Germline CDR1 reads LGHNT; CDR2 reads FRNRAP. CDR3 size: 15 residues. The CDR3 is CASSPGTSGANVLTF. Here the CDR3 DNA reads TGTGCTAGTAGCCCCGGGACTTCTGGGGCCAACGTCCTGACTTTC.